These 19 T cell receptor beta chains came from one sample sequenced in a study of blood T cell repertoires in COVID-19. Profiling relied on immunoSEQ multiplex PCR, and the TCRdb table lists in-frame clones only, not all of them. The sample holds about 52,000 clones, approximately 85% seen once. Material for sequencing was peripheral blood. The receptors here all came from a human donor in a cohort sampled during active COVID-19.

The rearrangement uses TRBV5-1 and TRBJ2-1; 9 nucleotides agree with TRBD2. In germline, CDR1 is SGHRS, CDR2 YFSETQ. J lost 6 bases, V lost 4 bases, and 5 bases had no gene match. CDR3 size: 14 residues. CDR3: CASSLGTSFNEQFF. CDR3 coding DNA: TGCGCCAGCAGCCTCGGGACTAGCTTCAATGAGCAGTTCTTC.

Of note for this clone: One end of the junction varies from germline; a read error may be responsible. The chain employs TRBV28 and TRBJ1-1; tentatively, D is TRBD1 (5 bases). The CDR3 has 14 amino acids. Germline lookup yields CDR1 MDHEN and CDR2 SYDVKM. The DNA of the CDR3 is TGTGCCAGCAGTTCGCAGGGTGGGAACGCTGAAGCTTTCTTT. It encodes CASSSQGGNAEAFF.

This chain connects TRBV5-5 to TRBJ2-7; 9 bases line up with TRBD1. Germline trimming cut 5 bases from V and 4 bases from J; bases unmatched to any gene: 7. Germline V lookup: CDR1 SGHKS, CDR2 YYEKEE (reference sequence). This CDR3 region has 14 residues. CDR3 in amino acids: CASRSPGQGYEQYF. The CDR3 region has the DNA TGTGCCAGCAGATCGCCGGGACAGGGATACGAGCAGTACTTC.

The rearrangement links TRBV7-2 to TRBJ2-7; 9 bases are a match to TRBD2. Looked up from germline, CDR1 is SGHTA and CDR2 is FQGNSA. Trimming removed 3 bases from V and 4 bases from J; junction bases left unmatched: 4. There are 14 residues in the CDR3. In DNA form, the CDR3 reads TGTGCCAGCAGCTTGGGGACTAGCAAGTACGAGCAGTACTTC. It yields the protein CASSLGTSKYEQYF.

This chain joins TRBV2 and TRBJ1-2; D might be TRBD1 (5 bases). Trimming took 8 bases from V and 1 from J, leaving 11 bases between them. Germline V gene sequence: CDR1 SNHLY, CDR2 FYNNEI. This CDR3 region has 13 residues. The CDR3 loop reads CASSQDSNYGYTF. Written as DNA, the CDR3 is TGTGCCAGCTCTCAAGACAGTAACTATGGCTACACCTTC.

The chain employs TRBV9 and TRBJ2-1, with TRBD2 as a possible D gene (6 bases). The V gene's germline CDR1 is SGDLS and CDR2 YYNGEE. Trimming took off 0 bases at V and 0 bases at J, with 13 bases between the two ends. This CDR3 spans 17 amino acids. CDR3 in DNA: TGTGCCAGCAGCGTAGGAGTAGCGGAGAGCTCCTACAATGAGCAGTTCTTC. Amino acids: CASSVGVAESSYNEQFF.

V is TRBV11-2 and J is TRBJ2-7, with D possibly matching TRBD1 (5 bases). V lost 1 base, J lost 2 bases, and 9 bases lay in between. Looked up from germline, CDR1 is SGHAT and CDR2 is FQNNGV. There are 14 residues in the CDR3. The CDR3 region is CASSLGQGTYEQYF. The CDR3, as DNA: TGTGCCAGCAGCTTAGGGCAGGGAACCTACGAGCAGTACTTC.

This clone was seen only once. V and J are TRBV29-1 and TRBJ2-7, with TRBD2 matching 12 bases. The CDR3 spans 15 residues. J gave up 2 bases and V 4 bases, and 6 bases lay outside the gene matches. From germline, CDR1 is SQVTM and CDR2 ANQGSEA. The CDR3 loop reads CSVGMTSGRPYEQYF. The CDR3 nucleotides read TGCAGCGTTGGGATGACTAGCGGGAGACCCTACGAGCAGTACTTC.

The chain combines TRBV6-2 or TRBV6-3 with TRBJ2-5; TRBD2 agrees at 7 bases. There are 17 residues in the CDR3. Germline V CDR1 and CDR2: MNHEY, SVGEGT. Losses at the gene ends were 4 bases for V and 5 bases for J; bases not matched to a gene: 16. The CDR3 is CASSSPLRGRARETQYF. CDR3 DNA: TGTGCCAGCAGTTCTCCTCTTAGAGGGAGGGCCCGGGAGACCCAGTACTTC.

This clone was seen more than once but under ten times. CDR3 DNA sequence: TGTGCCAGCTCACCAACCACTAGCTCGGGCAATGAGCAGTTCTTC. As protein: CASSPTTSSGNEQFF. The J gene is TRBJ2-1, the V gene TRBV18; perhaps TRBD2 as D (6 bases). CDR3 length equals 15 residues. Per germline, CDR1 KGHSH and CDR2 LQKENI. V dropped 2 bases and J dropped 6 bases, with 14 bases sitting between them.

The chain couples TRBV5-5 to TRBJ1-6; D is perhaps TRBD1 (5 bases). This CDR3 has 14 residues. The V gene's germline CDR1 is SGHKS and CDR2 YYEKEE (reference sequence). V shed 0 bases and J shed 7 bases, with 8 bases lying between them. The CDR3 sequence is CASSLGTPNSPLHF. The DNA of the CDR3 is TGTGCCAGCAGCTTGGGGACACCGAATTCACCCCTCCACTTT. Full variable domain (remainder filled in from reference TRBV5-5 and TRBJ1-6): DAGVTQSPTHLIKTRGQQVTLRCSPISGHKSVSWYQQVLGQGPQFIFQYYEKEERGRGNFPDRFSARQFPNYSSELNVNALLLGDSALYLCASSLGTPNSPLHFGNGTRLTVT.

J is TRBJ2-1 and V is TRBV28; D gene ambiguous. This CDR3 has 12 residues. V shed 2 bases and J shed 9 bases, with 8 bases lying between them. CDR1 is MDHEN, CDR2 SYDVKM, per germline. This chain's CDR3 is CASSLRGLEQFF. CDR3 sequence (DNA): TGTGCCAGCAGTTTACGAGGCCTTGAGCAGTTCTTC.

The V gene is TRBV5-4, the J gene TRBJ2-1; TRBD2 matches 13 bases. The CDR3 totals 16 residues. Germline lookup yields CDR1 SGHNT and CDR2 YYREEE (reference sequence). The V and J ends lost 0 bases and 9 bases, in that order; junction bases with no gene match: 6. CDR3 DNA sequence: TGTGCCAGCAGCTTGGTAGGGACTAGCGGGACTTTTGAGCAGTTCTTC. Translation: CASSLVGTSGTFEQFF.

This rearrangement joins TRBV20-1 to TRBJ2-7; TRBD2 agrees at 9 bases. V lost 3 bases to trimming and J lost 3 bases; unmatched junction nucleotides: 18. The germline gives CDR1 DFQATT, CDR2 SNEGSKA (reference sequence). The CDR3 spans 18 residues. The CDR3 sequence is CSASDPIGASGMGYEQYF. CDR3 bases: TGCAGTGCTAGTGACCCGATCGGGGCTAGCGGGATGGGCTACGAGCAGTACTTC.

This chain uses TRBV5-5 with TRBJ1-1; 12 nucleotides line up with TRBD1. Per germline, CDR1 SGHKS and CDR2 YYEKEE (reference sequence). The CDR3 is 16 amino acids. V was pared by 3 bases and J by 5 bases, with 8 bases of the junction left unmatched. The CDR3 reads CASSWGTGGYRTEAFF. The CDR3, as DNA: TGTGCCAGCAGCTGGGGGACAGGGGGCTATCGGACTGAAGCTTTCTTT.

This rearrangement joins TRBV4-1 to TRBJ2-7; 7 nucleotides line up with TRBD2. Germline-derived CDR1 and CDR2 are MGHRA and YSYEKL. The CDR3 length is 17 residues. V lost 0 bases to trimming and J lost 3 bases; unmatched junction nucleotides: 11. CDR3 residues: CASSQETVSGGVYEQYF. The CDR3 DNA sequence: TGCGCCAGCAGCCAAGAAACGGTGTCGGGAGGAGTCTACGAGCAGTACTTC.

The chain is built from TRBV24-1 and TRBJ2-1; TRBD2 aligns across 12 bases. The J segment lost 6 bases and the V segment lost 3 bases, leaving 8 bases of the junction unmatched. The CDR3 contains 17 residues. CDR1 is KGHDR and CDR2 is SFDVKD in the germline V gene. Here the CDR3 reads CATSDPLGTSGRNEQFF. In nucleotides, the CDR3 is TGTGCCACCAGTGATCCACTGGGGACTAGCGGGCGCAATGAGCAGTTCTTC.

This chain connects TRBV11-2 to TRBJ2-4, with a possible D match to TRBD1 (6 bases). This CDR3 has 12 amino acids. Trimming took off 5 bases at V and 8 bases at J, with 10 bases between the two ends. CDR1 is SGHAT, CDR2 FQNNGV, per germline. The CDR3 protein is CASSPGTHIQYF. DNA for the CDR3: TGTGCCAGCAGCCCCGGGACACACATTCAGTACTTC.

V and J are TRBV20-1 and TRBJ2-1; 10 positions agree with TRBD2. Per the germline V gene, CDR1 is DFQATT and CDR2 is SNEGSKA (reference sequence). Trimming removed 6 bases from V and 4 bases from J; junction bases left unmatched: 12. There are 16 residues in the CDR3. The CDR3 sequence: CSASPLRTSGYNEQFF. CDR3 coding DNA: TGCAGTGCAAGTCCGCTGAGGACTAGCGGTTACAATGAGCAGTTCTTC.